A selection of T cell receptor beta chains follows, all from one sample in a study of Tregs in tolerant kidney transplant recipients. TCRdb keeps only in-frame clones here, not all; method: immunoSEQ multiplex PCR. The profile shows about 50,000 clones, around 90% of them singletons. Here the sequenced sample was CD8+ T cells from blood (PBMCs), taken 12 months after the transplant. The receptors were sampled from a human patient who received a combined kidney and bone marrow transplant. Some T cells here may be from the graft donor. CDR3s include the opening cysteine and the closing phenylalanine or tryptophan. The D gene is left open where the match is weak. Rows may omit the clone size; those that give it use once, few, many or a size class.

abundance: -; j_gene: TRBJ1-2; d_gene: TRBD1; v_gene: TRBV14; CDR3aa: CASSQAQGAGYGYTF; CDR3nt: TGTGCCAGCAGCCAAGCCCAGGGGGCTGGCTATGGCTACACCTTC
abundance: few; j_gene: TRBJ2-7; d_gene: -; v_gene: TRBV4-3; CDR3aa: CASSQDPGVSYEQYF; CDR3nt: TGCGCCAGCAGCCAAGATCCGGGAGTTTCCTACGAGCAGTACTTC
abundance: -; j_gene: TRBJ1-1; d_gene: -; v_gene: TRBV7-2; CDR3aa: CASSLARGAFF; CDR3nt: TGTGCCAGCAGCTTAGCCCGGGGAGCTTTCTTT
abundance: -; j_gene: TRBJ1-5; d_gene: -; v_gene: TRBV19; CDR3aa: CASSITPGRNQPQHF; CDR3nt: TGTGCCAGTAGTATTACACCAGGTCGCAATCAGCCCCAGCATTTT
abundance: -; j_gene: TRBJ1-1; d_gene: TRBD1; v_gene: TRBV28; CDR3aa: CASSSMTGGMNTEAFF; CDR3nt: TGTGCCAGCAGTTCAATGACAGGGGGCATGAACACTGAAGCTTTCTTT
abundance: -; j_gene: TRBJ1-2; d_gene: -; v_gene: TRBV29-1; CDR3aa: CSVSRGSSYGYTF; CDR3nt: TGCAGCGTCTCCCGCGGATCCTCCTATGGCTACACCTTC
abundance: once; j_gene: TRBJ2-7; d_gene: TRBD2; v_gene: TRBV9; CDR3aa: CASSVDSAGEFYEQYF; CDR3nt: TGTGCCAGCAGCGTAGACTCAGCGGGAGAGTTCTACGAGCAGTACTTC
abundance: -; j_gene: TRBJ2-1; d_gene: -; v_gene: TRBV7-2; CDR3aa: CASSLVLGAASYNEQFF; CDR3nt: TGTGCCAGCAGCTTAGTCCTGGGAGCCGCTTCCTACAATGAGCAGTTCTTC
abundance: -; j_gene: TRBJ2-3; d_gene: TRBD1; v_gene: TRBV13; CDR3aa: CASSPRGAGGLDTQYF; CDR3nt: TGTGCCAGCAGCCCACGTGGGGCAGGGGGTTTGGATACGCAGTATTTT
abundance: -; j_gene: TRBJ2-2; d_gene: -; v_gene: TRBV4-3; CDR3aa: CASSQALPGELFF; CDR3nt: TGCGCCAGCAGCCAAGCCCTCCCCGGGGAGCTGTTTTTT
abundance: -; j_gene: TRBJ2-7; d_gene: -; v_gene: TRBV29-1; CDR3aa: CSVEEVDRPYHEQYF; CDR3nt: TGCAGCGTTGAGGAGGTTGACAGGCCTTACCACGAGCAGTACTTC
abundance: -; j_gene: TRBJ2-1; d_gene: TRBD2; v_gene: TRBV7-3; CDR3aa: CASSLTSGAYNEQFF; CDR3nt: TGTGCCAGCAGTTTAACTAGCGGAGCTTACAATGAGCAGTTCTTC
abundance: -; j_gene: TRBJ1-1; d_gene: -; v_gene: TRBV27; CDR3aa: CASRTGSTEAFF; CDR3nt: TGTGCCAGCAGGACGGGGAGCACTGAAGCTTTCTTT
abundance: -; j_gene: TRBJ1-3; d_gene: -; v_gene: TRBV7-8; CDR3aa: CASSLEGGRAYSGNTIYF; CDR3nt: TGTGCCAGCAGCTTAGAGGGTGGCAGGGCTTACTCTGGAAACACCATATATTTT
abundance: -; j_gene: TRBJ1-1; d_gene: TRBD1; v_gene: TRBV5-1; CDR3aa: CASSPGDSGLMNTEAFF; CDR3nt: TGCGCCAGCAGCCCAGGGGACAGTGGCCTCATGAACACTGAAGCTTTCTTT
abundance: -; j_gene: TRBJ2-7; d_gene: -; v_gene: TRBV27; CDR3aa: CASSPGPMSYEQYF; CDR3nt: TGTGCCAGCAGTCCGGGTCCCATGTCCTACGAGCAGTACTTC
abundance: -; j_gene: TRBJ1-5; d_gene: TRBD1; v_gene: TRBV30; CDR3aa: CAWSATGMGNQPQHF; CDR3nt: TGTGCCTGGAGCGCGACAGGGATGGGCAATCAGCCCCAGCATTTT
abundance: -; j_gene: TRBJ2-7; d_gene: -; v_gene: TRBV13; CDR3aa: CASSAWGEVGEQYF; CDR3nt: TGTGCCAGCAGCGCCTGGGGGGAGGTGGGGGAGCAGTACTTC
abundance: -; j_gene: TRBJ2-5; d_gene: TRBD2; v_gene: TRBV7-2; CDR3aa: CASSYPGLAGEAETQYF; CDR3nt: TGTGCCAGCAGCTACCCGGGACTAGCGGGAGAGGCTGAGACCCAGTACTTC
abundance: -; j_gene: TRBJ2-7; d_gene: -; v_gene: TRBV29-1; CDR3aa: CSVERDNYEQYF; CDR3nt: TGCAGCGTTGAGAGGGATAACTACGAGCAGTACTTC
abundance: -; j_gene: TRBJ2-3; d_gene: TRBD1; v_gene: TRBV9; CDR3aa: CASGTVSTDTQYF; CDR3nt: TGTGCCAGCGGGACAGTCTCCACAGATACGCAGTATTTT
abundance: -; j_gene: TRBJ1-1; d_gene: -; v_gene: TRBV6-4; CDR3aa: CASSDSGAMNTEAFF; CDR3nt: TGTGCCAGCAGTGACTCTGGGGCTATGAACACTGAAGCTTTCTTT
abundance: -; j_gene: TRBJ2-2; d_gene: TRBD2; v_gene: TRBV7-9; CDR3aa: CASSPSGVGELFF; CDR3nt: TGTGCCAGCAGCCCTAGCGGCGTCGGGGAGCTGTTTTTT
abundance: -; j_gene: TRBJ1-5; d_gene: TRBD1; v_gene: TRBV19; CDR3aa: CASSLGQVPSPQHF; CDR3nt: TGTGCCAGTAGTTTGGGACAGGTTCCCTCCCCCCAGCATTTT
abundance: -; j_gene: TRBJ2-7; d_gene: TRBD1; v_gene: TRBV4-1; CDR3aa: CASSHGVQGILEQYF; CDR3nt: TGCGCCAGCAGCCATGGGGTACAGGGGATATTAGAGCAGTACTTC
abundance: -; j_gene: TRBJ2-1; d_gene: TRBD2; v_gene: TRBV14; CDR3aa: CASSLKTSGNEQFF; CDR3nt: TGTGCCAGCAGCCTGAAGACTAGCGGCAATGAGCAGTTCTTC
abundance: -; j_gene: TRBJ1-2; d_gene: TRBD1; v_gene: TRBV6-5; CDR3aa: CASSEWTGGYGYTF; CDR3nt: TGTGCCAGCAGTGAATGGACAGGGGGCTATGGCTACACCTTC
abundance: -; j_gene: TRBJ2-7; d_gene: -; v_gene: TRBV6-1; CDR3aa: CAGGTSSYEQYF; CDR3nt: TGTGCCGGAGGAACGAGCTCCTACGAGCAGTACTTC